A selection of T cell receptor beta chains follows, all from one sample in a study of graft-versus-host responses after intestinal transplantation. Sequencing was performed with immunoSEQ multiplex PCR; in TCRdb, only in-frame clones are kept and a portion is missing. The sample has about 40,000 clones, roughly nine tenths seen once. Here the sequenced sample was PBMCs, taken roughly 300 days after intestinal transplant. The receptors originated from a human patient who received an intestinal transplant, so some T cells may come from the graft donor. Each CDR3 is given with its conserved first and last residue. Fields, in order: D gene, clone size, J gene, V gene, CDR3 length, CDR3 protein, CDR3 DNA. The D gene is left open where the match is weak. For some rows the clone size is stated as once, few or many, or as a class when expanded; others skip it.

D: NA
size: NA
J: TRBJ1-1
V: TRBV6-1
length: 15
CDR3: CASNPNGGWNTEAFF
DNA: TGTGCCAGCAACCCAAACGGAGGGTGGAACACTGAAGCTTTCTTT

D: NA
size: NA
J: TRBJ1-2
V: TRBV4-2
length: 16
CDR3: CASSQEGGTLNYGYTF
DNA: TGTGCCAGCAGCCAAGAAGGAGGGACACTGAACTATGGCTACACCTTC

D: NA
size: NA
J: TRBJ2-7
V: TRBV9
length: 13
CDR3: CASSGTRPDEQYF
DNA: TGTGCCAGCAGCGGGACACGACCCGACGAGCAGTACTTC

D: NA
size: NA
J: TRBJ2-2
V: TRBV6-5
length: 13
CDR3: CASSYKITGELFF
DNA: TGTGCCAGCAGTTACAAGATCACCGGGGAGCTGTTTTTT

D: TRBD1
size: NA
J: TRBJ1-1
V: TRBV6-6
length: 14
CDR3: CASSQGQGGTEAFF
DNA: TGTGCCAGCAGTCAGGGACAGGGCGGAACTGAAGCTTTCTTT

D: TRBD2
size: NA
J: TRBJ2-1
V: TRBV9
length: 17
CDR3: CASSLAVSGGRANEQFF
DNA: TGTGCCAGCAGCTTAGCCGTGTCGGGCGGGAGGGCCAATGAGCAGTTCTTC

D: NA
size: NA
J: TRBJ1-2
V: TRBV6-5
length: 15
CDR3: CASSYGGPANYGYTF
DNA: TGTGCCAGCAGTTACGGCGGGCCGGCGAACTATGGCTACACCTTC

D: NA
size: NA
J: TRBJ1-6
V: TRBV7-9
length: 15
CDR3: CASSSDGRGLSPLHF
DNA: TGTGCCAGCAGCTCAGATGGAAGAGGTCTTTCACCCCTCCACTTT

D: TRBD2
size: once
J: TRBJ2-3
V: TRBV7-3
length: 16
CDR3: CASSLIGSGATDTQYF
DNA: TGTGCCAGCAGCTTAATCGGTAGCGGGGCCACAGATACGCAGTATTTT

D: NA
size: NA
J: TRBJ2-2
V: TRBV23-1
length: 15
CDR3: CASSPVRANTGELFF
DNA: TGCGCCAGCAGTCCGGTCAGGGCGAACACCGGGGAGCTGTTTTTT

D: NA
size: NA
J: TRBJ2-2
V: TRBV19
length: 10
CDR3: CAKATGELFF
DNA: TGTGCCAAGGCCACCGGGGAGCTGTTTTTT

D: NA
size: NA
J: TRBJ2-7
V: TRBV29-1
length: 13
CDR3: CSARGPGLYEQYF
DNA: TGCAGCGCCCGGGGGCCCGGGCTCTACGAGCAGTACTTC

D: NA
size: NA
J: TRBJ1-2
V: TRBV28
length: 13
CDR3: CASSSPANYGYTF
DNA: TGTGCCAGCAGTTCCCCAGCTAACTATGGCTACACCTTC

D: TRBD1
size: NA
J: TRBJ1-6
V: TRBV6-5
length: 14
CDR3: CASRKGQENSPLHF
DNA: TGTGCCAGCAGAAAGGGACAGGAAAATTCACCCCTCCACTTT

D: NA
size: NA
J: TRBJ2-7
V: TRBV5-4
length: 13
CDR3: CASSLDGAYEQYF
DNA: TGTGCCAGCAGCTTGGACGGAGCCTACGAGCAGTACTTC

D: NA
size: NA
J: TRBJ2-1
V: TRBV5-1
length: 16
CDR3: CASSLLLGSSYNEQFF
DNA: TGCGCCAGCAGCTTGTTGCTCGGTTCTTCCTACAATGAGCAGTTCTTC

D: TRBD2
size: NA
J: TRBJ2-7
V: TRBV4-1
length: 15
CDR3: CASSQEGLAGGEQYF
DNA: TGCGCCAGCAGCCAGGAGGGACTAGCGGGAGGCGAGCAGTACTTC

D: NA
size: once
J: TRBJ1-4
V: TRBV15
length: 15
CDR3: CATSRDWGAGEKLFF
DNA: TGTGCCACCAGCAGAGATTGGGGGGCAGGGGAAAAACTGTTTTTT

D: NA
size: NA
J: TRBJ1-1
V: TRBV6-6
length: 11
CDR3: CASTEGAEAFF
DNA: TGTGCCAGCACCGAGGGAGCTGAAGCTTTCTTT

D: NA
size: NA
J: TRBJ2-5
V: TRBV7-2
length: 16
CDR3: CASSLAGTPSRETQYF
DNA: TGTGCCAGCAGCTTAGCCGGGACGCCTTCTCGAGAGACCCAGTACTTC

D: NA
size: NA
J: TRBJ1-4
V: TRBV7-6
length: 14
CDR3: CASSLHPKIEKLFF
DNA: TGTGCCAGCAGCTTACATCCAAAGATTGAAAAACTGTTTTTT

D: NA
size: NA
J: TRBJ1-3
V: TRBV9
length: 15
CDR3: CASSHSGSSGNTIYF
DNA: TGTGCCAGCAGCCACTCAGGGTCCAGCGGAAACACCATATATTTT

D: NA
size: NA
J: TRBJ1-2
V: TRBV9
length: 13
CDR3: CASSLSFNYGYTF
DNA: TGTGCCAGCAGCCTGTCCTTTAACTATGGCTACACCTTC

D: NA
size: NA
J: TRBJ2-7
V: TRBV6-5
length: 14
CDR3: CASTPRRTSYEQYF
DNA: TGTGCCAGCACCCCGAGAAGAACGAGCTACGAGCAGTACTTC

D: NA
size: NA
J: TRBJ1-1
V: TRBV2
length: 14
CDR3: CASSEGFLNTEAFF
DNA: TGTGCCAGCAGTGAGGGGTTCTTGAACACTGAAGCTTTCTTT

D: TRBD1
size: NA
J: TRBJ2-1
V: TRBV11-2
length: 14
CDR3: CASSFGTGYNEQFF
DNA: TGTGCCAGCAGCTTCGGGACAGGGTATAATGAGCAGTTCTTC

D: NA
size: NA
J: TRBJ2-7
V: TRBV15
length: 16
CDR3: CATSRGRTSAVHEQYF
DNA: TGTGCCACCAGCAGAGGTCGGACCTCCGCGGTCCACGAGCAGTACTTC

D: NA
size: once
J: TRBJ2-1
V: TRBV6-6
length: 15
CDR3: CASSLLVSYYNEQFF
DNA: TGTGCCAGCAGTCTACTAGTCTCGTACTACAATGAGCAGTTCTTC

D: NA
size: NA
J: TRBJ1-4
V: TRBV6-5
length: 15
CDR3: CASSYRVGLGEKLFF
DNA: TGTGCCAGCAGTTACCGGGTTGGGTTAGGGGAAAAACTGTTTTTT

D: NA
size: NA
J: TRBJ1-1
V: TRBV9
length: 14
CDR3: CASSVGRGNTEAFF
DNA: TGTGCCAGCAGCGTAGGCCGGGGGAACACTGAAGCTTTCTTT

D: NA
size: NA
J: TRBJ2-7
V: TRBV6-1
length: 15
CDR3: CASSPTVIRGDEQYF
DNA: TGTGCCAGCAGTCCGACTGTGATCCGGGGCGACGAGCAGTACTTC

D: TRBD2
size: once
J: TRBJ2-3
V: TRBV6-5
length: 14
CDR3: CASSKTSGTDTQYF
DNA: TGTGCCAGCAGTAAGACTAGCGGAACAGATACGCAGTATTTT

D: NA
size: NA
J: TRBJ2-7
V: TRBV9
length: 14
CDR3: CASSVGTTPYEQYF
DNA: TGTGCCAGCAGCGTAGGTACTACCCCCTACGAGCAGTACTTC

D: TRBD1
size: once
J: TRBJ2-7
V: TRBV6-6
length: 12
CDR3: CASSPGTGKRYF
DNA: TGTGCCAGCAGTCCCGGGACAGGGAAACGGTACTTC

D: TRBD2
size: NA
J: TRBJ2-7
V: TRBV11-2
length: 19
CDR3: CASSLGSLLAGLPTYEQYF
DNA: TGTGCCAGCAGCTTAGGATCGTTATTGGCGGGACTACCAACCTACGAGCAGTACTTC

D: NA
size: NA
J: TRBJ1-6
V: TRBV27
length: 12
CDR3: CASSPMGSPLHF
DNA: TGTGCCAGCAGTCCCATGGGTTCACCCCTCCACTTT

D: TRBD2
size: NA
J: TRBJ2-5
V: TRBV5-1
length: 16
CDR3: CASSSARAGGRETQYF
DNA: TGCGCCAGCAGCTCGGCCCGAGCGGGGGGTCGGGAGACCCAGTACTTC

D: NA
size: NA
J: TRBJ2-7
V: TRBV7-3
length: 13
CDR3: CASSLTGVGEQYF
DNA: TGTGCCAGCAGCTTAACGGGGGTCGGGGAGCAGTACTTC

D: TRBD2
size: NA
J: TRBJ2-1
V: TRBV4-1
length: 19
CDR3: CASSQDLNSGRAGGNEQFF
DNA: TGCGCCAGCAGCCAAGATCTTAATAGCGGGAGGGCCGGGGGAAATGAGCAGTTCTTC

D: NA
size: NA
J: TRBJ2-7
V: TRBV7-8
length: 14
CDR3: CASSKGAGTYEQYF
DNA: TGTGCCAGCAGCAAGGGAGCAGGGACCTACGAGCAGTACTTC

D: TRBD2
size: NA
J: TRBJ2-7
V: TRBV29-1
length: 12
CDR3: CSVGTSGAEQYF
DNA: TGCAGCGTCGGGACTAGCGGGGCCGAGCAGTACTTC

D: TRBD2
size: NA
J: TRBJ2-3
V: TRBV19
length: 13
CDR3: CASSILAGDTQYF
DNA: TGTGCCAGTAGTATACTAGCGGGGGACACGCAGTATTTT

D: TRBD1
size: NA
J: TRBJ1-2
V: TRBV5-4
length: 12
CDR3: CASSLLGTEYTF
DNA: TGTGCCAGCAGCTTACTTGGGACAGAATACACCTTC

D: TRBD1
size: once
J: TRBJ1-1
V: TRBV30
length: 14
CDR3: CAWNHPGQGAEAFF
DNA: TGTGCCTGGAATCATCCGGGACAGGGGGCTGAAGCTTTCTTT

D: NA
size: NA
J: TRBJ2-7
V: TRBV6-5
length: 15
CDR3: CASSYSTQGGYEQYF
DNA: TGTGCCAGCAGTTACTCGACCCAGGGTGGGTACGAGCAGTACTTC

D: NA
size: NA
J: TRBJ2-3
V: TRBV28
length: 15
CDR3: CASSFTLVGTDTQYF
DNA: TGTGCCAGCAGTTTCACACTAGTTGGCACAGATACGCAGTATTTT

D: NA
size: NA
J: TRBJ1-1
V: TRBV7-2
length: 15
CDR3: CASSLRTEENTEAFF
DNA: TGTGCCAGCAGCCTCAGGACGGAGGAGAACACTGAAGCTTTCTTT

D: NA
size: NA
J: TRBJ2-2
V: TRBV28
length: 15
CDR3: CASSAGYSNTGELFF
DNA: TGTGCCAGCAGTGCGGGATATTCGAACACCGGGGAGCTGTTTTTT

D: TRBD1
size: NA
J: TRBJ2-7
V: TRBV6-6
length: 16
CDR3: CASSTLSGGRSYEQYF
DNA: TGTGCCAGCAGTACCCTCTCAGGGGGAAGATCCTACGAGCAGTACTTC

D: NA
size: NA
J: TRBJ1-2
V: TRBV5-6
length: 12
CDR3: CASSLRPGGYTF
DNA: TGTGCCAGCAGCTTGAGACCGGGTGGCTACACCTTC

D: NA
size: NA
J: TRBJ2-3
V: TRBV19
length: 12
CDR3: CASSSRTDTQYF
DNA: TGTGCCAGTAGTAGCCGCACAGATACGCAGTATTTT

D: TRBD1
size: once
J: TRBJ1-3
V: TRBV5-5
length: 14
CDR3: CASSHDRGGYTIYF
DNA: TGTGCCAGCAGCCACGACAGGGGGGGATACACCATATATTTT

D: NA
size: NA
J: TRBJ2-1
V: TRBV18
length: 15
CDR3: CASSPPRALHNEQFF
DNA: TGTGCCAGCTCACCACCGCGGGCGCTCCACAATGAGCAGTTCTTC

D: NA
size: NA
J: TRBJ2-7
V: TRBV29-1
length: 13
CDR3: CSVEGTYSYEQYF
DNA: TGCAGCGTTGAAGGGACATACTCCTACGAGCAGTACTTC

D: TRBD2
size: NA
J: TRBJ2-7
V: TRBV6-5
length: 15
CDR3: CASSSYPGLAGEQYF
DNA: TGTGCCAGCAGTTCCTATCCGGGACTAGCGGGGGAGCAGTACTTC

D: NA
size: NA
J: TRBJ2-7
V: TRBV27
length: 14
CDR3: CASSAPGYDYEQYF
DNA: TGTGCCAGCAGTGCCCCAGGTTATGACTACGAGCAGTACTTC

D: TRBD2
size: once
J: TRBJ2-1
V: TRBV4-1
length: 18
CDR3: CASSPIGPGLAGFNEQFF
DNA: TGCGCCAGCAGCCCTATAGGGCCAGGACTAGCGGGCTTCAATGAGCAGTTCTTC

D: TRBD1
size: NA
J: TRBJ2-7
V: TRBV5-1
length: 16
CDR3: CASSLSPGDRGREQYF
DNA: TGCGCCAGCAGCTTGTCGCCAGGTGACAGGGGTCGGGAGCAGTACTTC

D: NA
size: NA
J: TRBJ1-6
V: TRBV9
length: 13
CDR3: CASSRLYNSPLHF
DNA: TGTGCCAGCTCCAGGCTATATAATTCACCCCTCCACTTT